The 5 T cell receptor beta chains given below trace back to one sample, sequenced in a study of T cells in Graves' hyperthyroidism and ophthalmopathy. From RNA transcripts, TCR beta CDR3 regions were amplified. TCR CDR3 underwent first-round RT-PCR with the HTBI primer set. TCRdb itself ran the multiplex PCR reads through MiXCR, one entry per CDR3 protein. The sample shows roughly 700,000 distinct CDR3 sequences, around a sixth of them seen only once. Sequencing was done on a sample of blood. Receptors were obtained from a man between 45 and 60 years old with Graves' hyperthyroidism.

This clonotype was counted many times. The V call is TRBV5-1, the J call TRBJ2-7; 10 bases match TRBD1. V dropped 1 base and J dropped 2; count of bases not matched to a gene: 15. This CDR3 comprises 19 residues. Germline V CDR1 and CDR2: SGHRS, YFSETQ. The CDR3 sequence: CASSLPTTGWDRGTYEQYF. The CDR3 bases are TGCGCCAGCAGCTTGCCCACCACCGGTTGGGACAGGGGAACCTACGAGCAGTACTTC.

In its sample, this clonotype was seen many times. V is TRBV10-3 and J is TRBJ1-1, with 8 bases identical to TRBD1. V trimming: 1 base; J trimming: 1 base; junction bases outside the gene matches: 2. Germline CDR1 ENHRY, CDR2 SYGVKD. The CDR3 runs to 15 residues. CDR3 sequence (DNA): TGTGCCATCAGTGAGTTCGGACAGGGGAACACTGAAGCTTTCTTT. Protein sequence: CAISEFGQGNTEAFF.

The CDR3: CATLEEGTFRSREQYF. The CDR3 coding sequence is TGTGCCACCTTGGAAGAGGGGACTTTCCGGTCCCGGGAGCAGTACTTC. This chain connects TRBV10-3 to TRBJ2-7; TRBD2 might be the D (6 bases). Trimming left V 10 bases short and J 7 bases short, with 29 bases between. Germline V gene sequence: CDR1 ENHRY, CDR2 SYGVKD. This CDR3 has 16 residues.

This clonotype was counted ten times or more. V usage is TRBV28 and J usage is TRBJ2-1; 8 nucleotides agree with TRBD2. The V gene end was trimmed by 10 bases and the J gene end by 4 bases; junction bases not matched to a gene: 15. CDR3 length: 16 amino acids. Germline-derived CDR1 and CDR2 are MDHEN and SYDVKM. This CDR3 reads CATYSSGGAGYNEQFF. The CDR3 region has the DNA TGTGCCACCTACTCATCCGGGGGGGCGGGTTACAATGAGCAGTTCTTC.

The chain employs TRBV29-1 and TRBJ1-2; D is uncertain. The CDR3 spans 14 residues. Trimming cost V 6 bases and J 0 bases, with 14 bases left between them. Germline V CDR1 and CDR2: SQVTM, ANQGSEA. The CDR3 here is CSVPFPSSNYGYTF. Here the CDR3 DNA reads TGCAGCGTCCCCTTCCCGTCCTCTAACTATGGCTACACCTTC.